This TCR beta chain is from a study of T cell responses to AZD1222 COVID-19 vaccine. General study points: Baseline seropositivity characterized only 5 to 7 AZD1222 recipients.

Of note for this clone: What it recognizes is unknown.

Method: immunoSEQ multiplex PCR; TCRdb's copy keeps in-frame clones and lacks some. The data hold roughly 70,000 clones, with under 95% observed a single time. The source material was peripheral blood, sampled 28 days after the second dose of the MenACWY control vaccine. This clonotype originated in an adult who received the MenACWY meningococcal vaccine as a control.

CDR3 in DNA: TGTGCCACCAGTGACCGGACTAGCGGGATCCTTCCCTCCTACGAGCAGTACTTC. This sequence encodes CATSDRTSGILPSYEQYF. The chain joins TRBV24-1 to TRBJ2-7; 12 nucleotides line up with TRBD2. With V trimmed by 4 bases and J by 0 bases, 9 bases remained unmatched. Germline CDR1 is KGHDR and CDR2 is SFDVKD. The CDR3 consists of 18 residues.